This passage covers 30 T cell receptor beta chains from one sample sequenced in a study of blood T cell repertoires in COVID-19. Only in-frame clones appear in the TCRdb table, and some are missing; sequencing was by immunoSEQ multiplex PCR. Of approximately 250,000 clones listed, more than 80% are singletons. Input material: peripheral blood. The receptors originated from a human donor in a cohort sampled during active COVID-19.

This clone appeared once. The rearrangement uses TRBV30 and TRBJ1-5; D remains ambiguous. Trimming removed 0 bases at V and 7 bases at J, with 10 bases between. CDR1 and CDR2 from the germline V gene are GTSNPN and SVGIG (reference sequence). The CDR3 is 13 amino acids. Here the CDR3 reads CAWSVRGGQPQHF. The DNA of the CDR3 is TGTGCCTGGAGTGTACGGGGTGGGCAGCCCCAGCATTTT.

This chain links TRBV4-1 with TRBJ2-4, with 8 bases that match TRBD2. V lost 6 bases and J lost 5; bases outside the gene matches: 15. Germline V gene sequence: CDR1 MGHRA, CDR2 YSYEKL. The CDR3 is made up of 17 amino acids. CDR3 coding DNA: TGCGCCAGCAGTCTCGTGGGCGCGGGAGGAACCCAAAACATTCAGTACTTC. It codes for CASSLVGAGGTQNIQYF.

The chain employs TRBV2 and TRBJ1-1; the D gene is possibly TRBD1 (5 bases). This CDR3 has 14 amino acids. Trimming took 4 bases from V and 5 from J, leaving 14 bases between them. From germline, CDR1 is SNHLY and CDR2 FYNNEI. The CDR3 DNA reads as TGTGCCAGCAGTGGAGGCAGGGCGGGAACTGAAGCTTTCTTT. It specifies CASSGGRAGTEAFF.

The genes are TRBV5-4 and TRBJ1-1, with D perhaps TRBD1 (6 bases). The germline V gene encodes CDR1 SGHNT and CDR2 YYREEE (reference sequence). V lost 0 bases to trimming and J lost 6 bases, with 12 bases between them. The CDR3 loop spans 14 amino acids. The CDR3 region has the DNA TGTGCCAGCAGCTTGGAAGGCAGGGGAGCTGAAGCTTTCTTT. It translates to CASSLEGRGAEAFF.

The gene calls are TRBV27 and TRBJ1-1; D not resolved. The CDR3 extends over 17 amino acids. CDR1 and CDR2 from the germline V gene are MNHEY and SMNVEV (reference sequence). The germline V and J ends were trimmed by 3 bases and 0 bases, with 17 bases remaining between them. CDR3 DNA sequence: TGTGCCAGCAGTTTCAAACAGAGCTTGTACATGAACACTGAAGCTTTCTTT. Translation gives CASSFKQSLYMNTEAFF.

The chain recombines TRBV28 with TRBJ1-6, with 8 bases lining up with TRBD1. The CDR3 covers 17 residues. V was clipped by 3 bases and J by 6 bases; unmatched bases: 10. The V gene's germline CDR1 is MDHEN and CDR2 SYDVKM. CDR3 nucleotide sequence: TGTGCCAGCAGTTTGTCACAGGGGGGGCCTTTTAATTCACCCCTCCACTTT. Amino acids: CASSLSQGGPFNSPLHF.

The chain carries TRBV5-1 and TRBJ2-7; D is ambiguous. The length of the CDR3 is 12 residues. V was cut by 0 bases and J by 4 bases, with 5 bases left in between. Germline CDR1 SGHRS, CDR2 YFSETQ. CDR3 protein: CASSLDNYEQYF. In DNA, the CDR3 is TGCGCCAGCAGCTTGGACAATTACGAGCAGTACTTC.

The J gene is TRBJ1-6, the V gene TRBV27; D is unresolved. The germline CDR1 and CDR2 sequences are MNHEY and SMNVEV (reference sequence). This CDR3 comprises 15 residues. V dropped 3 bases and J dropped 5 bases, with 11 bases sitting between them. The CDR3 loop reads CASSLRRFDNSPLHF. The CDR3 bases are TGTGCCAGCAGTTTGAGGAGGTTCGATAATTCACCCCTCCACTTT.

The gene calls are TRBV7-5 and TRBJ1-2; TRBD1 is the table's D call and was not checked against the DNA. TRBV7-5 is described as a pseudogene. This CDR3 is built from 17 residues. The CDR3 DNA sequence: TGTGCCAGAAGCCTCCGGTCGCCAGGGGGCGCGGACTATGGCTACACCTTC. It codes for CARSLRSPGGADYGYTF.

This CDR3 is CSAQRTGAYNEQFF. DNA of the CDR3: TGCAGCGCTCAAAGGACAGGGGCCTACAATGAGCAGTTCTTC. The chain has TRBV29-1 and TRBJ2-1; TRBD1 aligns across 9 bases. V shed 7 bases and J 2 bases; nucleotides not matched to a gene: 6. This CDR3 has 14 amino acids. Germline lookup yields CDR1 SQVTM and CDR2 ANQGSEA.

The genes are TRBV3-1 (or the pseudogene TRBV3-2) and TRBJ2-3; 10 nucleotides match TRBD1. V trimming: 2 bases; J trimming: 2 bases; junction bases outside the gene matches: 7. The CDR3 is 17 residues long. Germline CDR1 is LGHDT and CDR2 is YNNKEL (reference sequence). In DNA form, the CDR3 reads TGTGCCAGCAGCCAACTGGACAGGGGGGAGGACACAGATACGCAGTATTTT. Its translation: CASSQLDRGEDTDTQYF.

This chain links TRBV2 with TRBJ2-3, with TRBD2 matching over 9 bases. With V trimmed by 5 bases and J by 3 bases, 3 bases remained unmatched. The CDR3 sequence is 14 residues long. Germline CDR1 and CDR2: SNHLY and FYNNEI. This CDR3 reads CASSRSGSTDTQYF. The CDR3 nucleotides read TGTGCCAGCAGTCGTAGCGGGAGTACAGATACGCAGTATTTT. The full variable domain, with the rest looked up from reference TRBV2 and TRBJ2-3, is EPEVTQTPSHQVTQMGQEVILRCVPISNHLYFYWYRQILGQKVEFLVSFYNNEISEKSEIFDDQFSVERPDGSNFTLKIRSTKLEDSAMYFCASSRSGSTDTQYFGPGTRLTVL.

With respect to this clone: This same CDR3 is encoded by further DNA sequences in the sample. CDR3 nucleotide sequence: TGTGCCAGCTCACCTGGCGGGGGTGGCAATCAGCCCCAGCATTTT. Encoded protein: CASSPGGGGNQPQHF. The V call is TRBV18, the J call TRBJ1-5, with D possibly matching TRBD1 (5 bases). The CDR3 totals 15 residues. V lost 3 bases to trimming and J lost 2 bases, with 11 bases between them. Germline V gene lookup returns CDR1 KGHSH and CDR2 LQKENI.

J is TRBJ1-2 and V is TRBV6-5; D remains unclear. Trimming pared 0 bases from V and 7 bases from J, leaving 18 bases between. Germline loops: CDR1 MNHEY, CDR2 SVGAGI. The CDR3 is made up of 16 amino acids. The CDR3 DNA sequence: TGTGCCAGCAGTTACTCTCCGGCAGGCCCCGCAGGTGGCTACACCTTC. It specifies CASSYSPAGPAGGYTF.

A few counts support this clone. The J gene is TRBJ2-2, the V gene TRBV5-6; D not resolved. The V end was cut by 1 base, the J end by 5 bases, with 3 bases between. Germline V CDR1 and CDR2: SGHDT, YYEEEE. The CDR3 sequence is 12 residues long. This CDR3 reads CASSLPTGELFF. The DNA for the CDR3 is TGTGCCAGCAGCTTGCCGACCGGGGAGCTGTTTTTT.

For the CDR3, the DNA is TGCGCCAGCAGTGAAACCCCAGCGGGGGACATAAAGGACACCGGGGAGCTGTTTTTT. This translates into CASSETPAGDIKDTGELFF. The chain couples TRBV10-2 to TRBJ2-2; 8 positions agree with TRBD2. Germline CDR1 reads WSHSY; CDR2 reads SAAADI. Losses at the gene ends were 3 bases for V and 3 bases for J; bases not matched to a gene: 15. The CDR3 has 19 amino acids.

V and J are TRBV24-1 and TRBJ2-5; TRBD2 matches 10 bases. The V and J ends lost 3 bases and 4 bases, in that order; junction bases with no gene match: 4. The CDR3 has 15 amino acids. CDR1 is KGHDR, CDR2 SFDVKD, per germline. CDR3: CATSDASGGRETQYF. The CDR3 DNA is TGTGCCACCAGTGATGCTAGCGGGGGTCGAGAGACCCAGTACTTC.

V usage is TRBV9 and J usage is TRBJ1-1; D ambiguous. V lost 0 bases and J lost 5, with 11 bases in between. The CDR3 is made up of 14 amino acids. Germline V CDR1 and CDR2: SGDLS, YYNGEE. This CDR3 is CASSVEGRGTEAFF. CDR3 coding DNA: TGTGCCAGCAGCGTAGAAGGGAGAGGGACTGAAGCTTTCTTT.

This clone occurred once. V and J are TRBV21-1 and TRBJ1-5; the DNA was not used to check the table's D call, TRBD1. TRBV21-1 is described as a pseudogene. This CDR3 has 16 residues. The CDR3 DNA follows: TGTGCCAGCAGCCGAGAGGTTGACAGGGAGAGTCAGCCCCAGCATTTT. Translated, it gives CASSREVDRESQPQHF.

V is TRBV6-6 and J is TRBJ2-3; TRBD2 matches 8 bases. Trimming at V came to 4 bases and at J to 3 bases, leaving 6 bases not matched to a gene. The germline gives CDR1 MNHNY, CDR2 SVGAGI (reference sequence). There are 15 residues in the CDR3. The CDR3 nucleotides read TGTGCCAGCAGTTTCGGACTAGCAGGAACAGATACGCAGTATTTT. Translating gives CASSFGLAGTDTQYF.

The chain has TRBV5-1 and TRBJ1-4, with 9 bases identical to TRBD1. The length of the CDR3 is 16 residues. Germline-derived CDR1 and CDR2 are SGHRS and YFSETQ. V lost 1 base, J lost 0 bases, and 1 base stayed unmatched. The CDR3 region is CASSLRQGATNEKLFF. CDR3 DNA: TGCGCCAGCAGCTTGCGACAGGGGGCAACTAATGAAAAACTGTTTTTT.

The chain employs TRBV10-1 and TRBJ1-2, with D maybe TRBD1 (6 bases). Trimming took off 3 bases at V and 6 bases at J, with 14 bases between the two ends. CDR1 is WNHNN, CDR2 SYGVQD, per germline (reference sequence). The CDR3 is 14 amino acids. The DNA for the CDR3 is TGCGCCAGCAGTGAAAGTAACAGGGACCATGGCTACACCTTC. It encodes CASSESNRDHGYTF.

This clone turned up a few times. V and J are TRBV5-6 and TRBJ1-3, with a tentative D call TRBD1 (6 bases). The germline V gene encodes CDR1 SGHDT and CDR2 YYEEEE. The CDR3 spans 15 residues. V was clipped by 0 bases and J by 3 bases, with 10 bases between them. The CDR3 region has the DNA TGTGCCAGCAGCTTGGCCAGGGGCTTTGGAAACACCATATATTTT. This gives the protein CASSLARGFGNTIYF.

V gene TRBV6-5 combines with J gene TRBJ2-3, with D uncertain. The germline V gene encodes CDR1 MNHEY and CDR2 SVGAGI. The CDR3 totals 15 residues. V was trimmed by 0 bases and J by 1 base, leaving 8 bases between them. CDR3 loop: CASSYSGSRTDTQYF. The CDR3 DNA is TGTGCCAGCAGTTACTCGGGCAGCCGCACAGATACGCAGTATTTT.

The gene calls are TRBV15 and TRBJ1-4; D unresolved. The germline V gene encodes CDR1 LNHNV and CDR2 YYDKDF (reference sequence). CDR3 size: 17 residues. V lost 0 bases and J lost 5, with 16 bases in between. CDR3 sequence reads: CATSRDKNPGTNEKLFF. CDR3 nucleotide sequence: TGTGCCACCAGCAGAGATAAAAATCCAGGAACAAATGAAAAACTGTTTTTT.

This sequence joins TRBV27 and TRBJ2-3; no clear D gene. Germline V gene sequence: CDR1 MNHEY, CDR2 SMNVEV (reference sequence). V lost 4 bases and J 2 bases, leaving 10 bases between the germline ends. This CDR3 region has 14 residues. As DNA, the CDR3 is TGTGCCAGCAGTTCCCGCGGCGCCACAGATACGCAGTATTTT. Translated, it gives CASSSRGATDTQYF.

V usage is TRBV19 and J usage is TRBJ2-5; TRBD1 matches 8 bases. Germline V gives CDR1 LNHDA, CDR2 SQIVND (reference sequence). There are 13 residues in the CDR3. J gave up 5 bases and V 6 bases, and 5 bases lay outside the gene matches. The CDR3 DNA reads TGTGCCAGTAGCGCGGGACAGGCCGAGACCCAGTACTTC. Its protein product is CASSAGQAETQYF.

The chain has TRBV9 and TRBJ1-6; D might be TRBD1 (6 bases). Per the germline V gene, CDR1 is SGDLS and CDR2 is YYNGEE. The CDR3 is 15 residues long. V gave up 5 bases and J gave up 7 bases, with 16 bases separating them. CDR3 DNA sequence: TGTGCCAGCAGTTCCACAGGGCTCGGGAATTCACCCCTCCACTTT. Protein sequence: CASSSTGLGNSPLHF.

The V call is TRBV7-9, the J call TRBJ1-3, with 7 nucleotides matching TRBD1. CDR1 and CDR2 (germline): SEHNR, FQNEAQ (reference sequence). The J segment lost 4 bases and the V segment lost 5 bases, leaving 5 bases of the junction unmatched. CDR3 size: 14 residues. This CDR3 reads CASSGTDKGNTIYF. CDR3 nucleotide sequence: TGTGCCAGCAGCGGGACAGACAAAGGAAACACCATATATTTT. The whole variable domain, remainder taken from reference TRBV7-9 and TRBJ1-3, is DTGVSQNPRHKITKRGQNVTFRCDPISEHNRLYWYRQTLGQGPEFLTYFQNEAQLEKSRLLSDRFSAERPKGSFSTLEIQRTEQGDSAMYLCASSGTDKGNTIYFGEGSWLTVV.

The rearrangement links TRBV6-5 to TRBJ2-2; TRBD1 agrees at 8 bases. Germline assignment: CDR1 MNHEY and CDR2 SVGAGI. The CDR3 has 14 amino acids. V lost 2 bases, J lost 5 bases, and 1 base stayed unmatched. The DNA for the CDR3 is TGTGCCAGCAGTTACGACAGGGGTACCGGGGAGCTGTTTTTT. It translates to CASSYDRGTGELFF.